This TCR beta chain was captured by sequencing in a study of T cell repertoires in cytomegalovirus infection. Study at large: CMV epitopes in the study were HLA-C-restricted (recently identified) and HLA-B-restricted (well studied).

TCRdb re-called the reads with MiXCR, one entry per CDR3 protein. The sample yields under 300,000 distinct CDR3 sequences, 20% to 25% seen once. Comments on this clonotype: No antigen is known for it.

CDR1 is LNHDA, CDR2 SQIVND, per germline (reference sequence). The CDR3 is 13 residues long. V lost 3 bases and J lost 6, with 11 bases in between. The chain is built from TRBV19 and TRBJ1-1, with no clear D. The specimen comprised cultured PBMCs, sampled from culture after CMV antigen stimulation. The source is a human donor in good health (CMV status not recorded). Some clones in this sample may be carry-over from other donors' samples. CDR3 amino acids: CASSIGGSAEAFF. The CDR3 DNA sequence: TGTGCCAGTAGTATCGGAGGGTCGGCTGAAGCTTTCTTT.